The source of this T cell receptor (beta chain) is a study of T cell changes during pregnancy in multiple sclerosis. The method was immunoSEQ multiplex PCR; TCRdb's version includes in-frame clones alone and lacks a portion of them. The data show 35,000 to 50,000 clones, about 88% seen once. The sequencing used CD4+ T cells from peripheral blood mononuclear cells, collected after pregnancy. This sequence originates from a female donor with multiple sclerosis, enrolled in a pregnancy study.

The CDR3 spells CASSAGQGKEKLFF. CDR3 nucleotide sequence: TGTGCCAGCAGCGCCGGACAGGGGAAGGAAAAACTGTTTTTT. The chain links TRBV25-1 to TRBJ1-4; 9 bases are a match to TRBD1. From germline, CDR1 is MGHDK and CDR2 SYGVNS. J was trimmed by 8 bases and V by 6 bases; bases with no gene match: 7. CDR3 length: 14 amino acids.